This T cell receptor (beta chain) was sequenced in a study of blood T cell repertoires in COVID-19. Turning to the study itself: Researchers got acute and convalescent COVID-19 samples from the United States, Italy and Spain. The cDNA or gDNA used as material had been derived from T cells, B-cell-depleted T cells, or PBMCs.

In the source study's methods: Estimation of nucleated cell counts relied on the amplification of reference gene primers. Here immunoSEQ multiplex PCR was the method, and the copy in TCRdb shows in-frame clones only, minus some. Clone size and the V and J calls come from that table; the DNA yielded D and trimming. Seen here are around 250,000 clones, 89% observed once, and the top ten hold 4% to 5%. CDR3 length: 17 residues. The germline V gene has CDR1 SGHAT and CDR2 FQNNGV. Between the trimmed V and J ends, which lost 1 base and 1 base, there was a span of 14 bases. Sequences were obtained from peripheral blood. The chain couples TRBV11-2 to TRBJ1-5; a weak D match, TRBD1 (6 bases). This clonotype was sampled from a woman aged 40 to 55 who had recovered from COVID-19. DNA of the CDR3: TGTGCCAGCAGCTTAGTGACAGCCAGGGGAAGCAATCAGCCCCAGCATTTT. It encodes CASSLVTARGSNQPQHF.